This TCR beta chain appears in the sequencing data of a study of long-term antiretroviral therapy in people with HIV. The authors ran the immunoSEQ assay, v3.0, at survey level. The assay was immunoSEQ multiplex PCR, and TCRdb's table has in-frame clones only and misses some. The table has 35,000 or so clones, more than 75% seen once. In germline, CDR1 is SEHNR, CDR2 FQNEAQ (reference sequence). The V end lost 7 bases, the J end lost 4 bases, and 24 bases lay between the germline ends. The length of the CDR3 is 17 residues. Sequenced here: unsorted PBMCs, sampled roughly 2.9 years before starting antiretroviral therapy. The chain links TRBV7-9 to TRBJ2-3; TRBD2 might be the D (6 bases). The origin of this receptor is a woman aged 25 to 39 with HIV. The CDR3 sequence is CASTVVGGPMNPDTQYF. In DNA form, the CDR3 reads TGTGCCAGCACCGTAGTGGGGGGACCGATGAATCCAGATACGCAGTATTTT.